This is a list of T cell receptor beta chains from one sample in a study of cytomegalovirus exposure and HLA in healthy donors. Assay: immunoSEQ multiplex PCR; the TCRdb copy retains only in-frame clones and omits some. This table has approximately 170,000 clones, around 86% appearing once. The material sequenced was PBMCs. These receptors were obtained from a male donor in good health and CMV-seronegative. The CDR3 runs from the conserved cysteine through the conserved F or W. The D gene is left open where the match is weak. Where a row states a size, it is once, few, many or the class of an expanded clone; other rows omit it.

D | J | V | size | DNA | CDR3
NA | TRBJ1-2 | TRBV11-3 | NA | TGTGCCAGCAGCTTAGATCCCAGGGGCTATGGCTACACCTTC | CASSLDPRGYGYTF
NA | TRBJ1-1 | TRBV6-1 | NA | TGTGCCAGCACCGGCCAGTCGCAGGGCACTGAAGCTTTCTTT | CASTGQSQGTEAFF
TRBD2 | TRBJ2-7 | TRBV7-9 | NA | TGTGCCAGCAGCCCTAGATCTAGCGGGGGGGCCTCCTACGAGCAGTACTTC | CASSPRSSGGASYEQYF
TRBD1 | TRBJ2-2 | TRBV7-2 | NA | TGTGCCAGCAGCTTTCGGGACAGTAGTGTCGGGGAGCTGTTTTTT | CASSFRDSSVGELFF
TRBD2 | TRBJ2-5 | TRBV5-1 | NA | TGCGCCAGCAGTTCCGGGGGGGCCCCCGAGACCCAGTACTTC | CASSSGGAPETQYF
TRBD1 | TRBJ1-5 | TRBV6-6 | NA | TGTGCCAGTCTCCCGGGACAGACCAATCAGCCCCAGCATTTT | CASLPGQTNQPQHF
NA | TRBJ1-1 | TRBV5-5 | once | TGTGCCAGCAGCTTGGCGTCGAACACTGAAGCTTTCTTT | CASSLASNTEAFF
NA | TRBJ2-1 | TRBV11-2 | NA | TGTGCCAGCAGCTTAGTACCGGGGGGCAATAGGGATGAGCAGTTCTTC | CASSLVPGGNRDEQFF
NA | TRBJ2-1 | TRBV27 | NA | TGTGCCAGCAGTTTGTCACAGGGGAGGAATGAGCAGTTCTTC | CASSLSQGRNEQFF
TRBD2 | TRBJ2-1 | TRBV5-4 | NA | TGTGCCAGCAGCTTGGGGGGGCGGACTAGCGGGGGATCCTACAATGAGCAGTTCTTC | CASSLGGRTSGGSYNEQFF
TRBD2 | TRBJ2-1 | TRBV4-1 | NA | TGCGCCAGCAGCCCTGGGAATAGCGGGACCTACAATGAGCAGTTCTTC | CASSPGNSGTYNEQFF
NA | TRBJ1-1 | TRBV10-1 | NA | TGCGCCAGCAGTCGGACAGAGGGCACTGAAGCTTTCTTT | CASSRTEGTEAFF
NA | TRBJ1-2 | TRBV11-2 | NA | TGTGCCAGCAGCTTACAGGGCGGTAGCTATGGCTACACCTTC | CASSLQGGSYGYTF
NA | TRBJ1-1 | TRBV9 | NA | TGTGCCAGCAGCGTAGCTCCCAGGGGTAACACTGAAGCTTTCTTT | CASSVAPRGNTEAFF
TRBD1 | TRBJ2-1 | TRBV5-1 | NA | TGCGCCAGCAGCTTGGCGGACAGGGACTACAATGAGCAGTTCTTC | CASSLADRDYNEQFF
NA | TRBJ2-7 | TRBV19 | NA | TGTGCCGCCGGGGGACCTCCTCTGAAAGTGCAGTACTTC | CAAGGPPLKVQYF
TRBD1 | TRBJ1-2 | TRBV7-8 | NA | TGTGCCAGCAGCGAAAAAATACAGGGGGCGCGGGGCTACACCTTC | CASSEKIQGARGYTF
NA | TRBJ2-6 | TRBV5-6 | NA | TGTGCCAGCAGCTTGGGAGGTTCTGGGGCCAACGTCCTGACTTTC | CASSLGGSGANVLTF
TRBD2 | TRBJ2-3 | TRBV30 | NA | TGTGCCTGGGAGGCGGGGGGCGGGGATACGCAGTATTTT | CAWEAGGGDTQYF
TRBD2 | TRBJ2-3 | TRBV6-1 | NA | TGTGCCAGCAGACAACTAGCGGGGGGGTCAGATACGCAGTATTTT | CASRQLAGGSDTQYF
NA | TRBJ1-2 | TRBV5-1 | NA | TGCGCCAGCAGCCCCCCAGGGGCTAACTATGGCTACACCTTC | CASSPPGANYGYTF
NA | TRBJ1-1 | TRBV10-2 | NA | TGCGCCAGCAGTGAGAACAAGTTCATGAACACTGAAGCTTTCTTT | CASSENKFMNTEAFF
NA | TRBJ2-7 | TRBV2 | once | TGTGCCAGCAGCCAGGGACGGGACTTCTCCTACGAGCAGTACTTC | CASSQGRDFSYEQYF
TRBD1 | TRBJ1-1 | TRBV29-1 | NA | TGCAGCGTAGACAATAATCGGGGGACAGGGGCGGACACTGAAGCTTTCTTT | CSVDNNRGTGADTEAFF
NA | TRBJ2-1 | TRBV27 | NA | TGTGCCAGCAGTTTATCACGCAGGAATGAGCAGTTCTTC | CASSLSRRNEQFF
TRBD1 | TRBJ1-6 | TRBV30 | NA | TGTGCCTGGACCCAGGGGGACAGGGTTTCACCCCTCCACTTT | CAWTQGDRVSPLHF
TRBD1 | TRBJ1-1 | TRBV5-4 | NA | TGTGCCAGCAGCACAAACAGGGGCACTGAAGCTTTCTTT | CASSTNRGTEAFF